The 12 T cell receptor beta chains listed next were all sequenced from one sample in a study of blood T cell repertoires in COVID-19. Only in-frame clones appear in the TCRdb table, and some are missing; sequencing was by immunoSEQ multiplex PCR. The sample carries about 300,000 clones, roughly 85% recorded once. Sequencing was carried out using peripheral blood. Receptor source: a human donor in a cohort sampled during active COVID-19.

This chain joins TRBV7-8 and TRBJ2-1; tentatively, D is TRBD2 (6 bases). Germline V lookup: CDR1 SGHVS, CDR2 FQNEAQ. This CDR3 spans 15 amino acids. The V and J ends lost 1 base and 7 bases respectively, with 14 bases between them. The CDR3 region is CASSLVPSAINEQFF. The DNA of the CDR3 is TGTGCCAGCAGCTTAGTTCCTAGCGCCATAAATGAGCAGTTCTTC.

The V call is TRBV7-9, the J call TRBJ1-4; no clear D. Germline CDR1 is SEHNR and CDR2 is FQNEAQ (reference sequence). Trimming left V 3 bases short and J 5 bases short, with 10 bases between. The CDR3 covers 14 residues. The CDR3 here is CASSFTGGNEKLFF. For the CDR3, the DNA is TGTGCCAGCAGCTTTACGGGAGGCAATGAAAAACTGTTTTTT.

This chain joins TRBV5-1 and TRBJ2-3, with D maybe TRBD2 (5 bases). V was shortened by 3 bases and J by 6 bases, with 11 bases between the two germline ends. Per the germline V gene, CDR1 is SGHRS and CDR2 is YFSETQ. The CDR3 extends over 13 amino acids. The CDR3 nucleotides read TGCGCCAGCAGCTGGGAGCTGGCGGATACGCAGTATTTT. Protein product: CASSWELADTQYF.

The rearrangement links TRBV6-6 to TRBJ2-7; 8 bases agree with TRBD1. Germline V CDR1 and CDR2: MNHNY, SVGAGI (reference sequence). The V segment lost 0 bases and the J segment 4 bases; nucleotides outside the gene matches: 5. This CDR3 is 15 amino acids long. CDR3 residues: CASSYSTDRVYEQYF. CDR3 sequence (DNA): TGTGCCAGCAGTTACTCGACGGACAGGGTGTACGAGCAGTACTTC.

V and J are TRBV3-1 (or the pseudogene TRBV3-2) and TRBJ2-6; the D is unclear. Germline V lookup: CDR1 LGHDT, CDR2 YNNKEL (reference sequence). The CDR3 totals 18 residues. Trimming removed 0 bases from V and 0 bases from J, with 12 bases in between. The CDR3 sequence: CASSQESPRSSGANVLTF. For the CDR3, the DNA is TGTGCCAGCAGCCAAGAAAGTCCCCGGAGCTCTGGGGCCAACGTCCTGACTTTC.

The CDR3 sequence is CASSLGPSGKAQHF. CDR3 DNA: TGTGCCAGCAGCTTAGGACCCTCAGGGAAGGCCCAGCATTTT. The genes are TRBV7-2 and TRBJ1-5, with D perhaps matching TRBD1 (5 bases). Between the trimmed V and J ends, which lost 1 base and 11 bases, there was a span of 15 bases. The CDR3 has 14 residues. Germline lookup yields CDR1 SGHTA and CDR2 FQGNSA. Based on the CDR3 plus reference TRBV7-2 and TRBJ1-5, the full variable domain is GAGVSQSPSNKVTEKGKDVELRCDPISGHTALYWYRQSLGQGLEFLIYFQGNSAPDKSGLPSDRFSAERTGGSVSTLTIQRTQQEDSAVYLCASSLGPSGKAQHFGDGTRLSIL.

CDR3 protein: CATSSVTSFSNTGELFF. Here the CDR3 DNA reads TGTGCCACCAGCAGCGTAACGAGCTTTTCGAACACCGGGGAGCTGTTTTTT. The chain combines TRBV15 with TRBJ2-2; D uncertain. Germline V lookup: CDR1 LNHNV, CDR2 YYDKDF (reference sequence). The CDR3 spans 17 residues. V lost 3 bases and J 0 bases, leaving 14 bases between the germline ends.

This clone was counted a single time. The genes are TRBV4-1 and TRBJ1-2; perhaps TRBD1 as D (6 bases). The V gene's germline CDR1 is MGHRA and CDR2 YSYEKL. The CDR3 runs to 17 residues. With 0 bases removed from V and 3 bases from J, the gap between germline ends came to 17 bases. In DNA, the CDR3 is TGCGCCAGCAGCCAAGATCGGCGGGCACAGGGAGACTATGGCTACACCTTC. It yields the protein CASSQDRRAQGDYGYTF.

This chain joins TRBV2 and TRBJ1-1; possible D gene TRBD1, 5 bases. Trimming pared 6 bases from V and 10 bases from J, leaving 18 bases between. The CDR3 is 13 amino acids. Germline-derived CDR1 and CDR2 are SNHLY and FYNNEI. CDR3 amino acids: CASSDQVKRGAFF. Written as DNA, the CDR3 is TGTGCCAGCAGCGACCAAGTTAAAAGGGGAGCTTTCTTT.

The chain links TRBV5-1 to TRBJ2-5; maybe TRBD1 (6 bases). Trimming cost V 1 base and J 2 bases, with 12 bases left between them. The CDR3 spans 15 residues. The germline gives CDR1 SGHRS, CDR2 YFSETQ. The CDR3 protein is CASSLWQGIQETQYF. In nucleotides, the CDR3 is TGCGCCAGCAGCTTGTGGCAGGGGATTCAAGAGACCCAGTACTTC.

This clone occurred once. The chain recombines TRBV7-2 with TRBJ2-1, with TRBD1 matching over 7 bases. This CDR3 contains 15 residues. Germline assignment: CDR1 SGHTA and CDR2 FQGNSA. With V trimmed by 1 base and J by 13 bases, 13 bases remained unmatched. In DNA form, the CDR3 reads TGTGCCAGCAGCTTAGAGGGGGCGCGAATCTTGGGCCAGTTCTTC. Translated: CASSLEGARILGQFF.

V gene TRBV12-5 combines with J gene TRBJ2-1, with 10 bases matching TRBD2. The V gene's germline CDR1 is LGHNT and CDR2 FRNRAP. The CDR3 loop spans 16 amino acids. V shed 6 bases and J 8 bases; nucleotides not matched to a gene: 13. DNA of the CDR3: TGTGCTAGTGGAGCTGGACTAGCGGAACGGCAATATGAGCAGTTCTTC. Protein sequence: CASGAGLAERQYEQFF.